The next 5 T cell receptor beta chains were all read from a single sample in a study of T cell changes during pregnancy in multiple sclerosis. TCRdb's copy holds only in-frame clones and misses some; the assay was immunoSEQ multiplex PCR. The sample lists about 61,000 clones, about 90% occurring once. Source: peripheral blood, taken in the first trimester of pregnancy. The receptors here all came from a female donor in good health, enrolled as a control in a pregnancy study.

The V call is TRBV27, the J call TRBJ2-7, with a tentative D call TRBD1 (5 bases). The CDR3 covers 13 residues. CDR1 is MNHEY and CDR2 is SMNVEV in the germline V gene (reference sequence). V lost 3 bases to trimming and J lost 2 bases, with 8 bases between them. The CDR3 DNA sequence: TGTGCCAGCAGTTTTAGGGGCCCCTACGAGCAGTACTTC. Protein: CASSFRGPYEQYF.

This chain joins TRBV7-2 and TRBJ1-6; D gene uncertain. The germline CDR1 and CDR2 sequences are SGHTA and FQGNSA. V lost 0 bases and J lost 7, with 13 bases in between. CDR3 length: 16 residues. CDR3 DNA sequence: TGTGCCAGCAGCTTAGCAGCCGGGGTTGCAAATTCACCCCTCCACTTT. Its translation is CASSLAAGVANSPLHF.

V usage is TRBV7-2 and J usage is TRBJ2-3; 10 bases match TRBD2. Germline assignment: CDR1 SGHTA and CDR2 FQGNSA. The V gene end was trimmed by 3 bases and the J gene end by 6 bases; junction bases not matched to a gene: 6. The CDR3 consists of 15 residues. For the CDR3, the DNA is TGTGCCAGCAGCTTCCAGCGGGGGGGCCTTGATACGCAGTATTTT. Its protein is CASSFQRGGLDTQYF.

The chain is built from TRBV5-4 and TRBJ2-3; D possibly corresponds to TRBD2 (6 bases). The germline V gene encodes CDR1 SGHNT and CDR2 YYREEE (reference sequence). Trimming stripped 0 bases from V and 8 bases from J, with 16 bases between. This CDR3 contains 15 residues. The CDR3 DNA is TGTGCCAGCAGCTTGGTAGGGGTAGCGGCGGGTACGCAGTATTTT. Protein product: CASSLVGVAAGTQYF.

This clone appeared once. The V and J genes are TRBV4-3 and TRBJ2-6; no firm D call. Germline V gene sequence: CDR1 LGHNA, CDR2 YSLEER. The V end was cut by 0 bases, the J end by 3 bases, with 9 bases between. This CDR3 is built from 16 residues. The CDR3 reads CASSQDSGGGANVLTF. The CDR3 DNA reads TGCGCCAGCAGCCAAGATTCAGGTGGTGGGGCCAACGTCCTGACTTTC.